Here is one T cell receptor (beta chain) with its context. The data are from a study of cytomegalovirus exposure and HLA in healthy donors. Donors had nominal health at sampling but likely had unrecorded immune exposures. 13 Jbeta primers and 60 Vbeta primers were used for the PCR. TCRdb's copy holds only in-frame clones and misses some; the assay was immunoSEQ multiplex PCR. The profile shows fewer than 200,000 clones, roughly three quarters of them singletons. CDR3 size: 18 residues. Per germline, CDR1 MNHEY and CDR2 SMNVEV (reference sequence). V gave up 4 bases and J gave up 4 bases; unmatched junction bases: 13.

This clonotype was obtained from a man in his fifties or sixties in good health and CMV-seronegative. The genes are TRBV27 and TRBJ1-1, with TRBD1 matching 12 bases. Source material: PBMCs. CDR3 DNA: TGTGCCAGCAGTTCACCCCCGGGACAGGGGGCGCGTAGCACTGAAGCTTTCTTT. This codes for CASSSPPGQGARSTEAFF.